The rows below give T cell receptor beta chains drawn from one sample of a study of blood T cell repertoires in COVID-19. Here immunoSEQ multiplex PCR was the method, and the copy in TCRdb shows in-frame clones only, minus some. The table records around 140,000 clones, roughly four fifths of them present only once. Sequencing was carried out using peripheral blood. The receptors were sampled from a woman of 80 years or more with active or convalescent COVID-19. CDR3s include the opening cysteine and the closing phenylalanine or tryptophan. The D gene is left open where the match is weak. Not every row has a clone size; where given, it reads once, few, many or a size class.

v_call	j_call	d_call	clone_size	cdr3_aa	cdr3_nt
TRBV19	TRBJ1-2	TRBD1	few	CASTDQGGAQAYGYTF	TGTGCCAGTACCGACCAGGGGGGCGCACAGGCCTATGGCTACACCTTC
TRBV2	TRBJ1-1	-	-	CASSSGLKNTEAFF	TGTGCCAGCAGCTCCGGACTCAAGAACACTGAAGCTTTCTTT
TRBV21-1	TRBJ2-1	-	-	CASSKWGGSYNEQFF	TGTGCCAGCAGCAAATGGGGGGGCTCCTACAATGAGCAGTTCTTC
TRBV5-1	TRBJ2-1	TRBD1	-	CASSLNGQGAGNEQFF	TGCGCCAGCAGCTTGAATGGACAGGGGGCAGGGAATGAGCAGTTCTTC
TRBV16	TRBJ1-2	TRBD1	-	CASTDRGHGIYGYTF	TGTGCCAGCACCGACAGGGGCCACGGAATCTATGGCTACACCTTC
TRBV2	TRBJ2-2	TRBD1	many	CASSFRQGEADTGELFF	TGTGCCAGCAGTTTCAGACAGGGGGAGGCGGACACCGGGGAGCTGTTTTTT
TRBV9	TRBJ2-4	-	once	CASSGPVAKNIQYF	TGTGCCAGCAGCGGGCCAGTGGCCAAAAACATTCAGTACTTC
TRBV29-1	TRBJ1-4	-	-	CSVAAGSYEKLFF	TGCAGCGTTGCGGCAGGGTCTTATGAAAAACTGTTTTTT
TRBV5-1	TRBJ1-4	TRBD1	-	CASSIGQGYEKLFF	TGCGCCAGCAGCATCGGACAGGGATACGAAAAACTGTTTTTT
TRBV5-6	TRBJ2-2	-	-	CASSWGDSYTGELFF	TGTGCCAGCAGCTGGGGGGACAGCTACACCGGGGAGCTGTTTTTT
TRBV28	TRBJ1-6	-	-	CASSYPSRGSPLHF	TGTGCCAGCAGTTATCCCAGTAGGGGTTCACCCCTCCACTTT
TRBV6-6	TRBJ2-7	-	-	CASSLDLRGLARF	TGTGCCAGCAGTTTGGATTTGCGGGGTCTAGCCCGCTTC
TRBV6-1	TRBJ2-1	-	-	CASSEWSGRPYNEQFF	TGTGCCAGCAGTGAATGGTCAGGCCGTCCTTACAATGAGCAGTTCTTC
TRBV9	TRBJ1-2	-	-	CASSVASGHYGYTF	TGTGCCAGCAGCGTAGCGAGCGGTCACTATGGCTACACCTTC
TRBV27	TRBJ2-5	TRBD1	-	CASSPRQGRETQYF	TGTGCCAGCAGTCCACGACAGGGGCGAGAGACCCAGTACTTC
TRBV29-1	TRBJ2-7	-	-	CSVGEIGNGPYEQYF	TGCAGCGTTGGGGAGATAGGAAATGGGCCCTACGAGCAGTACTTC
TRBV7-9	TRBJ1-3	-	-	CASSLQAAARNTIYF	TGTGCCAGCAGCTTACAGGCAGCTGCTAGAAACACCATATATTTT